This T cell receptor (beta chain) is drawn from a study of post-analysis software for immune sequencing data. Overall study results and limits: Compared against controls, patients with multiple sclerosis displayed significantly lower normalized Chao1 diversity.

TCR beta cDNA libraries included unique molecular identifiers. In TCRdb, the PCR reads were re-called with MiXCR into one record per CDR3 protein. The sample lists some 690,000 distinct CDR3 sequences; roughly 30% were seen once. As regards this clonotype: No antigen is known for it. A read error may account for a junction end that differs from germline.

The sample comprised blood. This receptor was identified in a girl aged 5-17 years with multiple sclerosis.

DNA for the CDR3: TGCGGCGTTGAACGGGACCTTCCCTACGAGCAGTACTTC. This codes for CGVERDLPYEQYF. The chain joins TRBV29-1 to TRBJ2-5; D is tentatively TRBD1 or TRBD2 (5 bases each). The DNA end is a closer match to TRBJ2-7, so the J assignment may be wrong. The CDR3 extends over 13 amino acids. Germline-derived CDR1 and CDR2 are SQVTM and ANQGSEA.